The rows below give T cell receptor beta chains drawn from one sample of a study of T cell responses to AZD1222 COVID-19 vaccine. TCRdb's table, derived via immunoSEQ multiplex PCR, lists solely in-frame clones and lacks some. The profile shows roughly 97,000 clones, 80% to 90% of them singletons. Specimen: peripheral blood, collected on day 0 of AZD1222 vaccination. The receptors stem from an adult in good health. Each CDR3 is given with its conserved first and last residue. D genes are given only for firm matches. Expanded clones are given a class, and other clones once, few, many or no size at all.

J | D | V | size | CDR3 | DNA
TRBJ1-6 | . | TRBV7-2 | . | CASNQDKGKGSSYNSPLHF | TGTGCCAGCAACCAAGACAAGGGTAAAGGGAGCTCCTATAATTCACCCCTCCACTTT
TRBJ2-7 | . | TRBV5-8 | . | CASSGVNEQYF | TGTGCCAGCAGCGGAGTGAACGAGCAGTACTTC
TRBJ2-5 | . | TRBV29-1 | . | CSVGEETQYF | TGCAGCGTTGGCGAAGAGACCCAGTACTTC
TRBJ1-5 | . | TRBV7-8 | . | CASSLRGPAEFHQPQHF | TGTGCCAGCAGCTTACGGGGACCTGCGGAGTTCCATCAGCCCCAGCATTTT
TRBJ2-7 | TRBD2 | TRBV27 | . | CASSLSGVYEQYF | TGTGCCAGCAGTTTAAGCGGGGTTTACGAGCAGTACTTC
TRBJ2-2 | . | TRBV11-2 | . | CASSFGNTGELFF | TGTGCCAGCAGCTTTGGGAACACCGGGGAGCTGTTTTTT
TRBJ2-7 | . | TRBV19 | . | CASSIVTGEQYF | TGTGCCAGTAGTATAGTCACGGGCGAGCAGTACTTC
TRBJ2-5 | . | TRBV19 | many | CASSIRLEPPETQYF | TGTGCCAGTAGTATCAGGCTGGAGCCGCCCGAGACCCAGTACTTC
TRBJ2-5 | . | TRBV3-1/TRBV3-2 | . | CASSRYQQETQYF | TGTGCCAGCAGCCGATATCAACAAGAGACCCAGTACTTC
TRBJ1-2 | TRBD1 | TRBV18 | . | CASSPGQGPGYTF | TGTGCCAGCTCCCCCGGACAGGGCCCTGGCTACACCTTC
TRBJ1-6 | . | TRBV4-2 | once | CASSQEGHRNSPLHF | TGTGCCAGCAGCCAAGAGGGACACAGAAATTCACCCCTCCACTTT
TRBJ2-1 | . | TRBV5-1 | . | CASGPEGSISYNEQFF | TGCGCCAGCGGGCCGGAGGGCAGCATCTCCTACAATGAGCAGTTCTTC
TRBJ1-6 | . | TRBV5-1 | . | CASSLDQGGNSPLHF | TGCGCCAGCAGCTTGGATCAGGGCGGCAATTCACCCCTCCACTTT
TRBJ1-5 | . | TRBV30 | . | CAWGQDSYSNQPQHF | TGTGCCTGGGGCCAGGACAGTTATAGCAATCAGCCCCAGCATTTT
TRBJ2-7 | TRBD1 | TRBV7-2 | . | CASSLAPGQMYEQYF | TGTGCCAGCAGCTTAGCGCCGGGACAGATGTACGAGCAGTACTTC
TRBJ1-1 | . | TRBV5-1 | . | CASSLERGNTEAFF | TGCGCCAGCAGCTTGGAAAGGGGGAACACTGAAGCTTTCTTT
TRBJ2-1 | . | TRBV10-3 | once | CAISDGLGHEQFF | TGTGCCATCAGTGATGGTCTGGGCCATGAGCAGTTCTTC
TRBJ2-2 | TRBD2 | TRBV5-4 | . | CASSREGDTGELFF | TGTGCCAGCAGCCGGGAGGGGGACACCGGGGAGCTGTTTTTT
TRBJ1-2 | . | TRBV3-1/TRBV3-2 | once | CASSQVGGAHGYTF | TGTGCCAGCAGCCAAGTAGGTGGGGCGCATGGCTACACCTTC
TRBJ1-1 | . | TRBV12-3/TRBV12-4 | once | CASREWDTEAFF | TGTGCCAGCAGGGAGTGGGACACTGAAGCTTTCTTT
TRBJ1-4 | TRBD1 | TRBV5-1 | . | CASSGGTGGEKLFF | TGCGCCAGCAGCGGTGGGACAGGGGGTGAAAAACTGTTTTTT
TRBJ2-3 | . | TRBV7-9 | few | CASSGGYTDTQYF | TGTGCCAGCAGCGGGGGATACACAGATACGCAGTATTTT
TRBJ2-3 | . | TRBV27 | . | CASSFPSATDTQYF | TGTGCCAGCAGTTTCCCTAGCGCGACAGATACGCAGTATTTT
TRBJ2-2 | . | TRBV5-1 | . | CASSLGAGGGRSGELFF | TGCGCCAGCAGCTTGGGGGCCGGGGGCGGCAGATCCGGGGAGCTGTTTTTT
TRBJ1-1 | . | TRBV9 | few | CASSVTGHGNTEAFF | TGTGCCAGCAGCGTAACGGGACACGGGAACACTGAAGCTTTCTTT
TRBJ1-5 | . | TRBV10-3 | . | CATLPGADQPQHF | TGTGCCACCCTCCCGGGGGCCGATCAGCCCCAGCATTTT
TRBJ1-1 | . | TRBV7-9 | . | CASSPMTGNTEAFF | TGTGCCAGCAGCCCGATGACAGGGAACACTGAAGCTTTCTTT
TRBJ2-7 | . | TRBV7-2 | . | CASSFSTGPYEQYF | TGTGCCAGCAGCTTCAGTACAGGTCCCTACGAGCAGTACTTC
TRBJ1-4 | . | TRBV7-2 | . | CASSLGLAGEKLFF | TGTGCCAGCAGCTTAGGTCTGGCCGGAGAAAAACTGTTTTTT
TRBJ2-7 | . | TRBV5-3 | once | CAGKGRGSSYEQYF | TGTGCCGGCAAGGGGCGAGGGAGCTCCTACGAGCAGTACTTC
TRBJ1-5 | . | TRBV5-1 | . | CASSLDGSNQPQHF | TGCGCCAGCAGCTTAGACGGTAGCAATCAGCCCCAGCATTTT
TRBJ2-5 | . | TRBV10-3 | . | CAISESGTEETQYF | TGTGCCATCAGTGAGTCGGGGACTGAAGAGACCCAGTACTTC
TRBJ1-3 | . | TRBV14 | . | CASSQVNTIYF | TGTGCCAGCAGCCAGGTTAACACCATATATTTT
TRBJ2-7 | TRBD1 | TRBV5-1 | once | CASSLGQGASEQYF | TGCGCCAGCAGCTTGGGACAGGGGGCAAGCGAGCAGTACTTC
TRBJ1-2 | . | TRBV11-2 | . | CASSSQVRYGYTF | TGTGCCAGCAGCTCACAGGTTCGCTATGGCTACACCTTC
TRBJ2-7 | . | TRBV12-3/TRBV12-4 | . | CASSLTYEQYF | TGTGCCAGCAGTCTAACTTACGAGCAGTACTTC
TRBJ2-5 | . | TRBV5-6 | . | CASSTTRELQETQYF | TGTGCCAGCAGCACAACCAGGGAGTTGCAAGAGACCCAGTACTTC
TRBJ2-7 | TRBD2 | TRBV5-1 | . | CASSPGTSSYEQYF | TGCGCCAGCAGCCCGGGGACTAGCAGCTACGAGCAGTACTTC
TRBJ1-2 | TRBD1 | TRBV28 | . | CASSSGDRAYGYTF | TGTGCCAGCAGTTCCGGGGACAGGGCCTATGGCTACACCTTC
TRBJ1-4 | TRBD1 | TRBV7-2 | . | CASSLGVRGPYNEKLFF | TGTGCCAGCAGCTTAGGTGTCAGGGGGCCGTACAATGAAAAACTGTTTTTT
TRBJ2-5 | . | TRBV10-3 | once | CAISESQAPQNF | TGTGCCATCAGTGAGTCTCAGGCACCGCAGAACTTC
TRBJ2-1 | TRBD2 | TRBV15 | once | CATSLGSGSFNEQFF | TGTGCCACCAGCCTCGGAAGCGGGAGTTTTAATGAGCAGTTCTTC
TRBJ1-3 | . | TRBV28 | once | CASSLNREGRNTIYF | TGTGCCAGCAGTTTAAACAGGGAAGGGAGAAACACCATATATTTT
TRBJ1-1 | TRBD1 | TRBV30 | . | CAWSVPPGQGAHTEAFF | TGTGCCTGGAGTGTACCCCCGGGACAGGGGGCGCACACTGAAGCTTTCTTT
TRBJ1-2 | . | TRBV5-5 | . | CASSSDGNYGYTF | TGTGCCAGCAGCTCGGACGGAAACTATGGCTACACCTTC
TRBJ2-7 | . | TRBV4-3 | . | CASSQSRTAPYEQYF | TGCGCCAGCAGCCAATCGAGGACAGCACCCTACGAGCAGTACTTC
TRBJ1-2 | . | TRBV6-6 | . | CASSPGTRYGYTF | TGTGCCAGCAGCCCCGGGACACGGTATGGCTACACCTTC
TRBJ1-4 | . | TRBV4-2 | . | CASSTTGGTNEKLFF | TGTGCCAGCAGCACCACGGGGGGAACTAATGAAAAACTGTTTTTT
TRBJ1-3 | TRBD1 | TRBV7-9 | . | CASRGTGVGNTIYF | TGTGCCAGCAGAGGGACAGGGGTAGGAAACACCATATATTTT
TRBJ2-3 | . | TRBV24-1 | . | CATSDLRTDTQYF | TGTGCCACCAGTGATTTGAGAACAGATACGCAGTATTTT
TRBJ2-5 | TRBD1 | TRBV13 | . | CASSPGTGDPTETQYF | TGTGCCAGCAGCCCCGGGACAGGAGACCCAACTGAGACCCAGTACTTC
TRBJ1-2 | . | TRBV28 | . | CASSLLTTYGYTF | TGTGCCAGCAGTCTCTTAACGACCTATGGCTACACCTTC
TRBJ2-1 | . | TRBV24-1 | . | CATSDFWAMGDFPYNEQFF | TGTGCCACCAGTGATTTTTGGGCCATGGGGGACTTCCCTTACAATGAGCAGTTCTTC
TRBJ1-5 | TRBD1 | TRBV28 | few | CASRLQGYSNQPQHF | TGTGCCAGCAGATTACAGGGGTATAGCAATCAGCCCCAGCATTTT
TRBJ1-1 | . | TRBV10-2 | . | CASSEQRNTEAFF | TGCGCCAGCAGTGAGCAGCGGAACACTGAAGCTTTCTTT
TRBJ1-1 | . | TRBV5-1 | . | CASSQTGGLMNTEAFF | TGCGCCAGCTCGCAAACGGGGGGGCTCATGAACACTGAAGCTTTCTTT
TRBJ2-1 | TRBD2 | TRBV29-1 | . | CSVATSGRASEQFF | TGCAGCGTTGCGACTAGCGGGAGGGCCTCTGAGCAGTTCTTC
TRBJ1-5 | . | TRBV29-1 | . | CSVVPGNQPQHF | TGCAGCGTTGTTCCGGGGAATCAGCCCCAGCATTTT
TRBJ1-6 | . | TRBV15 | . | CATSRDKWRDEGYNSPLHF | TGTGCCACCAGCAGAGATAAATGGAGGGACGAGGGTTATAATTCACCCCTCCACTTT